This T cell receptor beta chain was captured in a study of cytomegalovirus exposure and HLA in healthy donors. 60 Vbeta and 13 Jbeta primers were used in PCR. Authors' methods: Later work found approximately 80 million unique TCR beta chains, with 9.5 million to 14 million shared. Using immunoSEQ multiplex PCR, the repertoire was profiled, and TCRdb retains in-frame clones only, with some absent. The D gene and trimming were derived from the DNA, and the V and J assignments and clone size from that table. The sample contains about 110,000 clones, over 65% of which appear only once. About this clone: Antigen specificity is unknown.

Study results and caveats: Researchers counted roughly 150 TCR beta chains as cytomegalovirus-associated. The availability of immune exposure information extended only to CMV serostatus. A few chains tied to CMV proved CMV antigen-specific in vitro.

The germline V gene encodes CDR1 MGHRA and CDR2 YSYEKL. The CDR3 extends over 15 amino acids. V shed 4 bases and J shed 1 base, with 13 bases lying between them. The sequenced material came from PBMCs. The J gene is TRBJ2-5, the V gene TRBV4-1, with D maybe TRBD2 (5 bases). The TCR originated in a woman younger than 45 in good health and CMV-seronegative. For the CDR3, the DNA is TGCGCCAGCAGCCGTGGAGATGGACTCCAAGAGACCCAGTACTTC. It specifies CASSRGDGLQETQYF.